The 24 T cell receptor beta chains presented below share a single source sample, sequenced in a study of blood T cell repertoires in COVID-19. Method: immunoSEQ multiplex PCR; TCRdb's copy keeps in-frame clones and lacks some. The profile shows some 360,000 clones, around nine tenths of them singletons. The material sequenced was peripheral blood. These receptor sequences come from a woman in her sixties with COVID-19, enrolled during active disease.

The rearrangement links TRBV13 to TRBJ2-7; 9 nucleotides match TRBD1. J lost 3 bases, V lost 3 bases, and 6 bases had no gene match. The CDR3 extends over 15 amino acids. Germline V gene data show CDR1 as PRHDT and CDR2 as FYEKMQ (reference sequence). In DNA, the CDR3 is TGTGCCAGCAGCTTTGATGGACAGGGGTTCTACGAGCAGTACTTC. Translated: CASSFDGQGFYEQYF.

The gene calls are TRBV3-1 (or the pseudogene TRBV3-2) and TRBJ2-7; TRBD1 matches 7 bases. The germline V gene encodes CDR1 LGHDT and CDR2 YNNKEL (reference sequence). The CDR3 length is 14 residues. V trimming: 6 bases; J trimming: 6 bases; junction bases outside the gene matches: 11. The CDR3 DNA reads TGTGCCAGCAGTAACCGGGACAGTTCAGGCGAGCAGTACTTC. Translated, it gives CASSNRDSSGEQYF.

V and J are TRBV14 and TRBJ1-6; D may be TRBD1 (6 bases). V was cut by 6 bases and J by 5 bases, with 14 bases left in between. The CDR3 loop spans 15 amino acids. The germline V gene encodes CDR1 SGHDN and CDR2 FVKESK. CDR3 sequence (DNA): TGTGCCAGCAGGGGGGCCCGCACTAATAATTCACCCCTCCACTTT. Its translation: CASRGARTNNSPLHF.

CDR3 DNA sequence: TGCGCCAGCAGCCAAGCACTCGCGGGGGGGCGGGAGACCCAGTACTTC. Amino acids: CASSQALAGGRETQYF. This chain connects TRBV4-1 to TRBJ2-5; TRBD2 aligns across 9 bases. Germline CDR1 MGHRA, CDR2 YSYEKL. The CDR3 has 16 amino acids. Germline trimming cut 1 base from V and 5 bases from J; bases unmatched to any gene: 8.

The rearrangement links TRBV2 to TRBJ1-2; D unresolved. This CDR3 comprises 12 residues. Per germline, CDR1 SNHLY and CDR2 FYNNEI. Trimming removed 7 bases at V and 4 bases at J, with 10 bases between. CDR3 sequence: CASTTDSYGYTF. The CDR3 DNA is TGTGCCAGCACCACAGATTCCTATGGCTACACCTTC. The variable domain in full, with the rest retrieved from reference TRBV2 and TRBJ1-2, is EPEVTQTPSHQVTQMGQEVILRCVPISNHLYFYWYRQILGQKVEFLVSFYNNEISEKSEIFDDQFSVERPDGSNFTLKIRSTKLEDSAMYFCASTTDSYGYTFGSGTRLTVV.

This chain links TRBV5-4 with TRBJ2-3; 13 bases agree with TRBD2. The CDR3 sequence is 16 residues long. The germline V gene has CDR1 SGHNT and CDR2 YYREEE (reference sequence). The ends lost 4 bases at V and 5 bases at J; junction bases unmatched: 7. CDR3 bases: TGTGCCAGCAGCGGGGGACTAGCGGGGAGAATAGATACGCAGTATTTT. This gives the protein CASSGGLAGRIDTQYF.

DNA of the CDR3: TGTGCCAGCTCACGGGACAGGGGAGAAAAACTGTTTTTT. Its protein product is CASSRDRGEKLFF. The chain combines TRBV18 with TRBJ1-4; 10 bases agree with TRBD1. V was pared by 4 bases and J by 8 bases, with 1 base of the junction left unmatched. The CDR3 has 13 amino acids. Germline V gene sequence: CDR1 KGHSH, CDR2 LQKENI.

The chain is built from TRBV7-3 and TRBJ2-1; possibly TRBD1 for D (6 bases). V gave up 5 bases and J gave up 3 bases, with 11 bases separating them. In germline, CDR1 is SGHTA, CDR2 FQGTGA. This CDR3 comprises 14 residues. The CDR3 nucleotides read TGTGCCAGCAGCCAGGGGCAAAACTACAATGAGCAGTTCTTC. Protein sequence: CASSQGQNYNEQFF.

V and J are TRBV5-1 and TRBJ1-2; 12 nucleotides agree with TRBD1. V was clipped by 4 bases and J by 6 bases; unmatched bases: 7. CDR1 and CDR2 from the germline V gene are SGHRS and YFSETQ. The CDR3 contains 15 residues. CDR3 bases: TGCGCCAGCAGCCCGGGACAGGGGGCAAGAGATGGCTACACCTTC. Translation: CASSPGQGARDGYTF.

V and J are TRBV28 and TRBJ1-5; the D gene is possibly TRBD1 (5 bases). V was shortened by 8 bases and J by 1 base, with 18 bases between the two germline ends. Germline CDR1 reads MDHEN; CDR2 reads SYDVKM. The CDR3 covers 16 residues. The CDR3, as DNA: TGTGCCAGCGCAGAGGATCAGGGAGGAAGCAATCAGCCCCAGCATTTT. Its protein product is CASAEDQGGSNQPQHF.

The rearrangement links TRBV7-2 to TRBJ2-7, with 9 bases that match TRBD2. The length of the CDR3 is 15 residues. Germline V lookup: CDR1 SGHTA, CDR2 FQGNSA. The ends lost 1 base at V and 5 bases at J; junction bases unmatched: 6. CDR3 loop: CASSLGGTSRHEQYF. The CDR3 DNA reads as TGTGCCAGCAGCTTAGGAGGGACTAGCAGACACGAGCAGTACTTC.

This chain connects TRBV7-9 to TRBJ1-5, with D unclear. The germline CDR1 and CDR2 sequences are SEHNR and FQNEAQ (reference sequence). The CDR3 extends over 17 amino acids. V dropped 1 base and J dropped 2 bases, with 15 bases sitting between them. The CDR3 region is CASSLVRGGQGNQPQHF. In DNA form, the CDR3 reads TGTGCCAGCAGCTTAGTGCGCGGCGGGCAGGGCAATCAGCCCCAGCATTTT.

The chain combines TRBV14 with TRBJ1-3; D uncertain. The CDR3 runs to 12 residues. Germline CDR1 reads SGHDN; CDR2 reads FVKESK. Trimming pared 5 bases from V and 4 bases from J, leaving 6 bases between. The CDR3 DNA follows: TGTGCCAGCAGCAAACTGGGAAACACCATATATTTT. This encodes CASSKLGNTIYF.

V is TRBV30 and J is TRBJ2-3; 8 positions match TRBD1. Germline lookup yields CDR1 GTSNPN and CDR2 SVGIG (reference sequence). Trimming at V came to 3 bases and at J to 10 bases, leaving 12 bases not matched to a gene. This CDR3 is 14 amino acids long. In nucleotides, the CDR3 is TGTGCCTGGAGGGGGACAGGCTTGAATCTGGCGCAGTATTTT. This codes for CAWRGTGLNLAQYF.

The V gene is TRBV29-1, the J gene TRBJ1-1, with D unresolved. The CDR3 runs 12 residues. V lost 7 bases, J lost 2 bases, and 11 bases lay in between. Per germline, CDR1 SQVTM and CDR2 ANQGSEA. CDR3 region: CSARLRNTEAFF. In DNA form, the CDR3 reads TGCAGCGCACGACTTAGAAACACTGAAGCTTTCTTT.

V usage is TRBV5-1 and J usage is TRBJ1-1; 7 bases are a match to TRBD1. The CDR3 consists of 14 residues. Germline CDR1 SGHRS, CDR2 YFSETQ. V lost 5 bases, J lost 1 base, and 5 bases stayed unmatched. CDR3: CASRPTGTNTEAFF. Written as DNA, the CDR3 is TGCGCCAGCAGACCGACAGGGACGAACACTGAAGCTTTCTTT.

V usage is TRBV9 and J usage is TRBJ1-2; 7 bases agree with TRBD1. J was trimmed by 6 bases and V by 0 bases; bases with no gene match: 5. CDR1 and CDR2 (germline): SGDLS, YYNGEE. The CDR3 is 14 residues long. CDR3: CASSVDRGRHGYTF. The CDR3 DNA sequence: TGTGCCAGCAGCGTAGACAGGGGTCGTCATGGCTACACCTTC. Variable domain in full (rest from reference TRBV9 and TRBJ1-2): DSGVTQTPKHLITATGQRVTLRCSPRSGDLSVYWYQQSLDQGLQFLIQYYNGEERAKGNILERFSAQQFPDLHSELNLSSLELGDSALYFCASSVDRGRHGYTFGSGTRLTVV.

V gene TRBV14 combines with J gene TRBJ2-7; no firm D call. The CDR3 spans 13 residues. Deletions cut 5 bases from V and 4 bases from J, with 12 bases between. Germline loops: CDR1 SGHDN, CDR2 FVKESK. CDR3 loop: CASSSQAGYEQYF. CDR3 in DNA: TGTGCCAGCAGCTCCCAAGCAGGTTACGAGCAGTACTTC.

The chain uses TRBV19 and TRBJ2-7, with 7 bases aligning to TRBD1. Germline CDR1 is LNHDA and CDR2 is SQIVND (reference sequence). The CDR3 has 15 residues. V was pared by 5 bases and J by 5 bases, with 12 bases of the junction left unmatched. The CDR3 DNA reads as TGTGCCAGTAGTTTGACCACCGGGACAGTCCACGAGCAGTACTTC. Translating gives CASSLTTGTVHEQYF. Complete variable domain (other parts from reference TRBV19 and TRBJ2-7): DGGITQSPKYLFRKEGQNVTLSCEQNLNHDAMYWYRQDPGQGLRLIYYSQIVNDFQKGDIAEGYSVSREKKESFPLTVTSAQKNPTAFYLCASSLTTGTVHEQYFGPGTRLTVT.

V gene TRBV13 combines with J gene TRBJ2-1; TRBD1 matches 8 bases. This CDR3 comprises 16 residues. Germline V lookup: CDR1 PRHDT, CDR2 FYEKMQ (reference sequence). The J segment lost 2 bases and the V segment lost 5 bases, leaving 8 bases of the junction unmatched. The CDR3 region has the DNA TGTGCCAGCAGCCACGCCGGGACAGGTGCCTACAATGAGCAGTTCTTC. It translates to CASSHAGTGAYNEQFF.

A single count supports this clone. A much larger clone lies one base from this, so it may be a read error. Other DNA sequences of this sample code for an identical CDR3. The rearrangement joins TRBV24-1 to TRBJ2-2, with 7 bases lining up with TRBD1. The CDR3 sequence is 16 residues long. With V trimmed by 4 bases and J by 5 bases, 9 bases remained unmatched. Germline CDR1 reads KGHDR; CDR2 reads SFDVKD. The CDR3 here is CATSDTRQGWTGELFF. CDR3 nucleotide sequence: TGTGCCACCAGTGACACGCGACAGGGATGGACCGGGGAGCTGTTTTTT.

CDR3 sequence: CASSRTVAYEQYF. The CDR3 DNA sequence: TGTGCCAGCAGCCGGACAGTTGCCTACGAGCAGTACTTC. The V gene is TRBV7-2, the J gene TRBJ2-7; D possibly corresponds to TRBD1 (6 bases). Trimming removed 5 bases from V and 2 bases from J, with 10 bases in between. Per germline, CDR1 SGHTA and CDR2 FQGNSA. CDR3 length: 13 residues.

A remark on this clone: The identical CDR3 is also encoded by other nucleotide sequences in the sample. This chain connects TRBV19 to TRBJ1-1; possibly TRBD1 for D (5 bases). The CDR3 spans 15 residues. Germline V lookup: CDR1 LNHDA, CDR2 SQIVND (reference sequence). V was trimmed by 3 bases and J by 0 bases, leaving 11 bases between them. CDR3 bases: TGTGCCAGTAGTATTTCGGGGGGTCTGAACACTGAAGCTTTCTTT. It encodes CASSISGGLNTEAFF.

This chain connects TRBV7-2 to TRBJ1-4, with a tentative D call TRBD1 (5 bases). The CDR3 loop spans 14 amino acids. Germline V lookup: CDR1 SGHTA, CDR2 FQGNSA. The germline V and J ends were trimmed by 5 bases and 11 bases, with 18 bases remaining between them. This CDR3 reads CASSRDRKEYKLFF. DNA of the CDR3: TGTGCCAGCAGCCGCGACAGAAAGGAGTATAAACTGTTTTTT.